This T cell receptor (beta chain) was identified in a study of tissue T cells after allogeneic stem cell transplantation. Using immunoSEQ multiplex PCR, the repertoire was profiled, and TCRdb retains in-frame clones only, with some absent. This table holds around 4,500 clones, around 64% found once. Time point meaning: mouse harvest day 7 after allogeneic transplant. Each mouse received 10^7 T-cell-depleted marrow cells plus 10^6 splenic CD5+ T cells by tail vein. Per the germline V gene, CDR1 is LGHNA and CDR2 is YNLKQL (reference sequence). This CDR3 region has 14 residues. The V end lost 1 base, the J end lost 5 bases, and 8 bases lay between the germline ends. A word on this clone: Gene names are the mouse ones. From the germline J gene comes the end of the CDR3, since the read stops 1 residue before it. Other nucleotide sequences in the sample specify the same CDR3.

This clonotype was sampled from a female BALB/c mouse given C57BL/6 T cells with graft-versus-host disease after an allogeneic hematopoietic cell transplant. V and J are TRBV5 and TRBJ1-4; D perhaps matches TRBD1 (6 bases). The sample consisted of spleen. CDR3 sequence: CASSQGTANERLFF. CDR3 DNA, as far as it was read: TGTGCCAGCAGCCAAGGGACAGCTAACGAAAGATTATTT.